The 30 T cell receptor beta chains reported below all come from one sample, sequenced in a study of PD-1 blockade in mismatch repair-deficient tumors. For these receptors, no antigen is known. Clones were sequenced by immunoSEQ multiplex PCR, and TCRdb holds only the in-frame ones, with some missing. The profile shows about 10,000 clones, approximately 86% of them singletons. Documented time point: roughly 9-day in vitro stimulation with candidate neoantigen peptide 2. Material: cells cultured in vitro, obtained from a patient treated with pembrolizumab. These receptors were obtained from an adult with mismatch repair-deficient cancer.

The CDR3 sequence is CASRKLGTGELFF. CDR3 sequence (DNA): TGTGCCAGCAGGAAGTTAGGCACCGGGGAGCTGTTTTTT. The chain employs TRBV27 and TRBJ2-2; D gene unclear. The germline gives CDR1 MNHEY, CDR2 SMNVEV (reference sequence). CDR3 length equals 13 residues. Trimming stripped 6 bases from V and 4 bases from J, with 9 bases between.

The chain recombines TRBV28 with TRBJ2-1, with 7 bases that match TRBD2. The CDR3 length is 16 residues. Germline CDR1 MDHEN, CDR2 SYDVKM. The V segment lost 8 bases and the J segment 3 bases; nucleotides outside the gene matches: 13. Here the CDR3 reads CASLSSGLPNYNEQFF. DNA for the CDR3: TGTGCCAGCCTAAGCTCGGGACTACCTAACTACAATGAGCAGTTCTTC.

This clone has just a few counts. The chain couples TRBV5-1 to TRBJ2-3, with D unclear. The V and J ends lost 0 bases and 0 bases respectively, with 2 bases between them. Germline CDR1 is SGHRS and CDR2 is YFSETQ. The CDR3 loop spans 13 amino acids. The CDR3 sequence: CASSLESTDTQYF. CDR3 bases: TGCGCCAGCAGCTTGGAGAGCACAGATACGCAGTATTTT.

This sequence joins TRBV29-1 and TRBJ2-5; 8 bases match TRBD1. This CDR3 contains 14 residues. V was clipped by 1 base and J by 5 bases; unmatched bases: 6. Germline V CDR1 and CDR2: SQVTM, ANQGSEA. The CDR3 protein is CSVEVRGPGETQYF. As DNA, the CDR3 is TGCAGCGTTGAAGTCAGGGGGCCAGGGGAGACCCAGTACTTC.

J is TRBJ2-7 and V is TRBV19; TRBD1 might be the D (5 bases). CDR1 is LNHDA and CDR2 is SQIVND in the germline V gene (reference sequence). The CDR3 sequence is 14 residues long. Trimming removed 6 bases from V and 3 bases from J, with 15 bases in between. CDR3: CASSHRSKGYEQYF. The DNA of the CDR3 is TGTGCCAGTAGCCACAGGTCTAAGGGCTACGAGCAGTACTTC.

The chain recombines TRBV5-6 with TRBJ2-5; possible D gene TRBD2, 5 bases. Trimming stripped 0 bases from V and 2 bases from J, with 14 bases between. Germline V CDR1 and CDR2: SGHDT, YYEEEE. The CDR3 runs 16 residues. The CDR3 loop reads CASSLALASGQETQYF. CDR3 nucleotides: TGTGCCAGCAGCTTGGCATTAGCGTCGGGTCAAGAGACCCAGTACTTC.

This chain joins TRBV5-1 and TRBJ2-7, with 8 bases lining up with TRBD1. This CDR3 is 15 amino acids long. In germline, CDR1 is SGHRS, CDR2 YFSETQ. V lost 3 bases, J lost 2 bases, and 7 bases stayed unmatched. CDR3 amino acids: CASSSSGTGTYEQYF. In nucleotides, the CDR3 is TGCGCCAGCAGCTCCTCCGGGACAGGAACCTACGAGCAGTACTTC. The full variable domain, rest sourced from reference TRBV5-1 and TRBJ2-7, is KAGVTQTPRYLIKTRGQQVTLSCSPISGHRSVSWYQQTPGQGLQFLFEYFSETQRNKGNFPGRFSGRQFSNSRSEMNVSTLELGDSALYLCASSSSGTGTYEQYFGPGTRLTVT.

The V gene is TRBV7-9, the J gene TRBJ2-3, with 13 bases matching TRBD2. Trimming cost V 8 bases and J 5 bases; bases outside gene matches: 1. This CDR3 has 13 amino acids. Germline-derived CDR1 and CDR2 are SEHNR and FQNEAQ (reference sequence). CDR3 sequence reads: CASGLAGEDTQYF. The CDR3 DNA is TGTGCCAGCGGACTAGCGGGAGAAGATACGCAGTATTTT.

The CDR3 DNA is TGTGCCAGCAGCGAGCGAGGGGTAATGAACACTGAAGCTTTCTTT. It translates to CASSERGVMNTEAFF. The V and J genes are TRBV28 and TRBJ1-1, with D possibly matching TRBD1 (5 bases). This CDR3 has 15 residues. The germline V and J ends were trimmed by 6 bases and 0 bases, with 14 bases remaining between them. Germline V gene sequence: CDR1 MDHEN, CDR2 SYDVKM.

The CDR3 coding sequence is TGTGCCAGCAGTTTATTGGGGGGAGCCAAAAACATTCAGTACTTC. Protein product: CASSLLGGAKNIQYF. This chain uses TRBV28 with TRBJ2-4, with a possible D match to TRBD2 (6 bases). V was pared by 1 base and J by 0 bases, with 7 bases between. The CDR3 length is 15 residues. Germline V CDR1 and CDR2: MDHEN, SYDVKM.

The genes are TRBV4-1 and TRBJ1-4; the D gene is possibly TRBD1 (5 bases). This CDR3 region has 13 residues. Germline V lookup: CDR1 MGHRA, CDR2 YSYEKL. V lost 7 bases and J 4 bases, leaving 10 bases between the germline ends. The CDR3 coding sequence is TGCGCCAGCAAACCGGGGGGTAATGAAAAACTGTTTTTT. Translated, it gives CASKPGGNEKLFF.

This sequence joins TRBV2 and TRBJ1-5; 9 bases line up with TRBD1. The V gene end was trimmed by 8 bases and the J gene end by 6 bases; junction bases not matched to a gene: 5. This CDR3 contains 13 residues. CDR1 is SNHLY and CDR2 is FYNNEI in the germline V gene. CDR3 region: CASRDRVLQPQHF. The CDR3 nucleotides are TGTGCCAGCCGGGACAGGGTCCTTCAGCCCCAGCATTTT.

This clone occurred once. This CDR3 reads CASSDGQGDTEAFF. The CDR3 DNA sequence: TGTGCCAGCAGTGACGGACAGGGGGACACTGAAGCTTTCTTT. The chain joins TRBV6-4 to TRBJ1-1; 10 bases fit TRBD1. Germline-derived CDR1 and CDR2 are MRHNA and SNTAGT. This CDR3 is built from 14 residues. V dropped 2 bases and J dropped 3; count of bases not matched to a gene: 0.

This clone occurred once. The chain has TRBV27 and TRBJ2-7, with a weak D call TRBD2 (7 bases). The CDR3 has 13 amino acids. Trimming took off 1 base at V and 6 bases at J, with 10 bases between the two ends. Germline assignment: CDR1 MNHEY and CDR2 SMNVEV (reference sequence). The CDR3 region is CASSLWGGREQYF. The CDR3 DNA is TGTGCCAGCAGTTTATGGGGGGGGCGCGAGCAGTACTTC.

The chain uses TRBV5-4 and TRBJ2-5; D not certain. The CDR3 loop spans 12 amino acids. The germline V gene has CDR1 SGHNT and CDR2 YYREEE (reference sequence). V dropped 3 bases and J dropped 4 bases, with 7 bases sitting between them. This CDR3 is CASSSPRETQYF. In nucleotides, the CDR3 is TGTGCCAGCAGCTCCCCCAGAGAGACCCAGTACTTC.

The rearrangement joins TRBV5-1 to TRBJ2-4; D remains unclear. CDR1 and CDR2 from the germline V gene are SGHRS and YFSETQ. The CDR3 runs 16 residues. Trimming removed 0 bases at V and 1 base at J, with 11 bases between. CDR3 loop: CASSLGPSSAKNIQYF. CDR3 nucleotide sequence: TGCGCCAGCAGCTTGGGACCTTCGAGTGCCAAAAACATTCAGTACTTC.

CDR3 loop: CASSLDSYTEAFF. For the CDR3, the DNA is TGTGCCAGCAGCTTAGACAGCTACACTGAAGCTTTCTTT. The chain is built from TRBV7-7 and TRBJ1-1; D is ambiguous. Germline CDR1 and CDR2: SSHAT and FNYEAQ (reference sequence). With 1 base removed from V and 3 bases from J, the gap between germline ends came to 6 bases. The CDR3 sequence is 13 residues long.

CDR3 sequence reads: CASSRGGVGEAFF. CDR3 sequence (DNA): TGTGCCAGCAGCCGGGGCGGCGTAGGCGAAGCTTTCTTT. V is TRBV7-9 and J is TRBJ1-1; D perhaps matches TRBD1 (5 bases). CDR3 length: 13 residues. Germline CDR1 and CDR2: SEHNR and FQNEAQ (reference sequence). The V end lost 5 bases, the J end lost 8 bases, and 15 bases lay between the germline ends.

The V gene is TRBV5-4, the J gene TRBJ2-3, with D perhaps matching TRBD1 (5 bases). The V and J ends lost 0 bases and 7 bases respectively, with 15 bases between them. Germline CDR1 is SGHNT and CDR2 is YYREEE (reference sequence). The CDR3 totals 15 residues. The CDR3 nucleotides are TGTGCCAGCAGCTTGGATCTGACAGTAGGAAATACGCAGTATTTT. It codes for CASSLDLTVGNTQYF.

This sequence joins TRBV29-1 and TRBJ1-1; tentatively, D is TRBD1 (5 bases). Germline lookup yields CDR1 SQVTM and CDR2 ANQGSEA. V was trimmed by 3 bases and J by 4 bases, leaving 9 bases between them. CDR3 length equals 12 residues. CDR3 region: CSVDWGSTEAFF. The CDR3, as DNA: TGCAGCGTTGATTGGGGGTCCACTGAAGCTTTCTTT. Based on the CDR3 plus reference TRBV29-1 and TRBJ1-1, the full variable domain is SAVISQKPSRDICQRGTSLTIQCQVDSQVTMMFWYRQQPGQSLTLIATANQGSEATYESGFVIDKFPISRPNLTFSTLTVSNMSPEDSSIYLCSVDWGSTEAFFGQGTRLTVV.

This clone was recorded once. The chain joins TRBV4-1 to TRBJ1-1, with D uncertain. CDR1 is MGHRA and CDR2 is YSYEKL in the germline V gene. This CDR3 has 13 amino acids. V was shortened by 1 base and J by 1 base, with 4 bases between the two germline ends. Here the CDR3 reads CASSQVGNTEAFF. CDR3 nucleotides: TGCGCCAGCAGCCAAGTCGGGAACACTGAAGCTTTCTTT.

The chain carries TRBV29-1 and TRBJ2-7; D gene ambiguous. The CDR3 runs to 12 residues. From germline, CDR1 is SQVTM and CDR2 ANQGSEA. Trimming pared 7 bases from V and 1 base from J, leaving 11 bases between. CDR3 nucleotide sequence: TGCAGCGGCCAGGTTGAGTCCTACGAGCAGTACTTC. It translates to CSGQVESYEQYF.

This chain uses TRBV2 with TRBJ2-1, with 7 bases aligning to TRBD2. V lost 9 bases to trimming and J lost 8 bases; unmatched junction nucleotides: 13. Germline CDR1 reads SNHLY; CDR2 reads FYNNEI. This CDR3 is 14 amino acids long. CDR3 sequence reads: CARQRGGSGYEQFF. CDR3 bases: TGTGCCAGGCAACGGGGCGGGAGTGGGTATGAGCAGTTCTTC.

The V and J genes are TRBV19 and TRBJ2-3; D is uncertain. Per the germline V gene, CDR1 is LNHDA and CDR2 is SQIVND (reference sequence). CDR3 size: 14 residues. Trimming stripped 8 bases from V and 0 bases from J, with 12 bases between. CDR3 protein: CASRPVTSTDTQYF. CDR3 bases: TGTGCCAGTCGCCCGGTGACTAGCACAGATACGCAGTATTTT.

The chain joins TRBV7-9 to TRBJ2-1; weak D call: TRBD1 (6 bases). V gave up 3 bases and J gave up 12 bases, with 12 bases separating them. The CDR3 extends over 12 amino acids. Germline CDR1 SEHNR, CDR2 FQNEAQ (reference sequence). As DNA, the CDR3 is TGTGCCAGCAGCTTTTCCGGGACAACGCAGTTCTTC. Translating it yields CASSFSGTTQFF. Together with reference TRBV7-9 and TRBJ2-1, the CDR3 gives the full variable domain: DTGVSQNPRHKITKRGQNVTFRCDPISEHNRLYWYRQTLGQGPEFLTYFQNEAQLEKSRLLSDRFSAERPKGSFSTLEIQRTEQGDSAMYLCASSFSGTTQFFGPGTRLTVL.

The rearrangement links TRBV5-1 to TRBJ2-7; perhaps D is TRBD1 or TRBD2 (5 bases each). V was clipped by 0 bases and J by 5 bases, with 12 bases between them. Germline V lookup: CDR1 SGHRS, CDR2 YFSETQ. The CDR3 consists of 14 residues. CDR3 region: CASSLVGRENEQYF. The CDR3 coding sequence is TGCGCCAGCAGCTTGGTCGGCAGGGAGAACGAGCAGTACTTC.

The genes are TRBV6-6 and TRBJ1-1; D remains unclear. CDR3 length: 11 residues. Deletions cut 8 bases from V and 1 base from J, with 5 bases between. Per germline, CDR1 MNHNY and CDR2 SVGAGI (reference sequence). This CDR3 is CASEGNTEAFF. CDR3 nucleotides: TGTGCCAGCGAGGGGAACACTGAAGCTTTCTTT.

The V and J genes are TRBV6-5 and TRBJ2-7; D perhaps matches TRBD2 (6 bases). V shed 5 bases and J shed 6 bases, with 17 bases lying between them. The CDR3 sequence is 14 residues long. CDR1 MNHEY and CDR2 SVGAGI come from the germline V gene. CDR3 residues: CASSGMEGLTEQYF. CDR3 in DNA: TGTGCCAGCAGTGGGATGGAGGGGCTTACCGAGCAGTACTTC.

The chain links TRBV5-1 to TRBJ2-3; TRBD2 aligns across 11 bases. Germline CDR1 SGHRS, CDR2 YFSETQ. This CDR3 has 17 residues. V lost 0 bases, J lost 3 bases, and 6 bases stayed unmatched. This CDR3 reads CASSLAASGRITDTQYF. In nucleotides, the CDR3 is TGCGCCAGCAGCTTGGCGGCTAGCGGGAGGATAACAGATACGCAGTATTTT.

The chain uses TRBV18 and TRBJ2-7, with TRBD1 matching over 9 bases. The CDR3 totals 14 residues. The germline V gene encodes CDR1 KGHSH and CDR2 LQKENI. J lost 9 bases, V lost 3 bases, and 9 bases had no gene match. CDR3 sequence (DNA): TGTGCCAGCTCACCGCCGGGACAGGGAGGAGTGCAGTACTTC. Translation: CASSPPGQGGVQYF.